The TCR beta chain described here comes from a study of T cell responses to AZD1222 COVID-19 vaccine. Study results and caveats: There were mostly white British donors and more females than males, and clonal diversity was possibly underestimated. Baseline antibody screening turned up just six seropositive AZD1222 recipients.

Measured with immunoSEQ multiplex PCR; TCRdb has only the in-frame clones, and not every one. The sample carries 150,000 to 200,000 clones, 90% recorded once. As concerns this clone: The antigen remains unidentified.

The J segment lost 4 bases and the V segment lost 5 bases, leaving 10 bases of the junction unmatched. The germline V gene encodes CDR1 LNHDA and CDR2 SQIVND (reference sequence). CDR3 length: 15 amino acids. The origin of this receptor is an adult who received the AZD1222 COVID-19 vaccine. The rearrangement joins TRBV19 to TRBJ1-1; 7 positions match TRBD1. The sequencing here drew on peripheral blood, taken 28 days after the second AZD1222 dose. As DNA, the CDR3 is TGTGCCAGTAGTTCCAACAGGGGAGTGGGCACTGAAGCTTTCTTT. Translation: CASSSNRGVGTEAFF.